Reported below is one T cell receptor beta chain. Its antigen is as yet unknown. Only in-frame clones appear in the TCRdb table, and some are missing; sequencing was by immunoSEQ multiplex PCR. This sample has 15,000 to 20,000 clones; approximately 61% occur once, and the top ten carry more than 2.5%. These data originate in a study of Tregs in tolerant kidney transplant recipients. On the study more broadly: An approximately three-day belatacept mixed lymphocyte reaction, sometimes plus 5-day graft donor restimulation, preceded CD4+CD25+CD127- sorting. Sorting used antibodies to exclude donor cells.

General study points: Few patients were studied, so findings need validation in larger groups. Tregs expanded with activated donor B cells seemed most donor-specific.

Material: Tregs from blood cultured with allogeneic cells. The sequence was obtained from a human donor in good health.

The CDR3 nucleotides read TGTGCCACCAGCAGACACCTCGGGGGACAGGGTCCGGGCTACACCTTC. Its translation is CATSRHLGGQGPGYTF. The chain recombines TRBV15 with TRBJ1-2; the match to TRBD1 covers 9 bases. V dropped 2 bases and J dropped 8; count of bases not matched to a gene: 12. CDR1 LNHNV and CDR2 YYDKDF come from the germline V gene (reference sequence). The CDR3 spans 16 residues.